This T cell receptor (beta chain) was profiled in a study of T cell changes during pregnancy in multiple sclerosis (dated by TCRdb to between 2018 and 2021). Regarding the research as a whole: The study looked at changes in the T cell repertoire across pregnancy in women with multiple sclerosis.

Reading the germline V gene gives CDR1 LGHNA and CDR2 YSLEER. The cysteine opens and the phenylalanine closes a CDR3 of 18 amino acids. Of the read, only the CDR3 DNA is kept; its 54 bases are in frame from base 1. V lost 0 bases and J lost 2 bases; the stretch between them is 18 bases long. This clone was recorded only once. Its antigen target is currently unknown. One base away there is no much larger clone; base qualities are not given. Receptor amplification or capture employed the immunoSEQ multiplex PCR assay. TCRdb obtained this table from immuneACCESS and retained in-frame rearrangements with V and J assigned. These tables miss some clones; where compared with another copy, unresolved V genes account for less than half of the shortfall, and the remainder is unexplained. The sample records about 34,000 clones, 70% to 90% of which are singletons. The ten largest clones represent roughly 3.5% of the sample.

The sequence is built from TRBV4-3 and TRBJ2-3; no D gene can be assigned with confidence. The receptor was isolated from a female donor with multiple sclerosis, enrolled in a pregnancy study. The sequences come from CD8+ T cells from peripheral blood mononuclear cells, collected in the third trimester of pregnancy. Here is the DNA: TGCGCCAGCAGCCAAGATCGTTGTCAGGCACCTAACACAGATACGCAGTATTTT. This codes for CASSQDRCQAPNTDTQYF.